The TCR beta chain under discussion was sequenced for a study of OX40 agonist ivuxolimab in advanced cancers. Profiling relied on immunoSEQ multiplex PCR, and the TCRdb table lists in-frame clones only, not all of them. The top ten hold around a sixth of the sample, which has some 11,000 clones, 70% to 80% seen once. Germline V lookup: CDR1 SGHVS, CDR2 FNYEAQ. This CDR3 comprises 13 residues. Trimming removed 2 bases from V and 3 bases from J, with 4 bases in between. The sequencing used CD4+ or CD8+ T cells sorted from blood, collected in a trial of the OX40 agonist ivuxolimab. V usage is TRBV7-6 and J usage is TRBJ2-2; D uncertain. The source is an adult with an advanced solid tumor such as melanoma, head and neck, liver or kidney cancer. CDR3 sequence: CASSLIYTGELFF. In DNA form, the CDR3 reads TGTGCCAGCAGCTTAATCTACACCGGGGAGCTGTTTTTT.